This T cell receptor (beta chain) appears in the sequencing data of a study of cytomegalovirus exposure and HLA in healthy donors. A remark on this clone: Its antigen is not identified.

V lost 3 bases and J 6 bases, leaving 9 bases between the germline ends. This CDR3 spans 14 amino acids. Germline values: CDR1 LGHNA, CDR2 YSLEER. PCR amplification relied on 60 Vbeta primers (plus 13 Jbeta primers). Using immunoSEQ multiplex PCR, the repertoire was profiled, and TCRdb retains in-frame clones only, with some absent. This table holds 150,000 to 200,000 clones, approximately 81% found once. Whole-study findings and limits: TCR beta chains numbering some 150 were designated cytomegalovirus-associated.

Specimen: PBMCs. The rearrangement links TRBV4-3 to TRBJ1-6, with D possibly being TRBD1 (6 bases). The sequence derives from a man aged 18 to 30 in good health and CMV-seropositive. In DNA form, the CDR3 reads TGCGCCAGCAGCCAGGACAGTTTTAATTCACCCCTCCACTTT. Translating gives CASSQDSFNSPLHF.